This T cell receptor beta chain was profiled in a study of CXCR3-negative and CXCR3-positive naive CD8 T cells. TRB cDNA was prepared as libraries by UMI-labeled 5' RACE. From the 5' RACE reads, TCRdb lists one entry per CDR3 protein and no DNA. The data show around 84,000 distinct CDR3 sequences, and the top ten clones hold less than 0.85%. Study-level points and caveats: Memory cells showed distinct TRBV-TRBJ patterns, while the two naive subsets matched. From TRB CDR3 properties, TCR strength was inferred; surface CD5 did not differ between naive subsets. CXCR3-positive naive cells carried more hydrophobic TRB CDR3s than CXCR3-negative naive cells did.

On this clonotype itself: As yet, its antigen is unknown.

The receptor was isolated from a human donor in good health. Some clones in this sample may be carry-over from other donors' samples. Sequenced: naive CXCR3+ CD8+ T cells from blood. Subset defined: CD45RO-CCR7+CD27+CD95- naive CD8+ T cells expressing CXCR3 (TNR3+).

The CDR3 reads CASSDGSSGANVLTF. The J gene is TRBJ2-6, the V gene TRBV9. CDR3 length equals 15 residues. Germline loops: CDR1 SGDLS, CDR2 YYNGEE.